These T cell receptor beta chains were read from a single sample in a study of blood T cell repertoires in COVID-19. Sequencing was performed with immunoSEQ multiplex PCR; in TCRdb, only in-frame clones are kept and a portion is missing. The table records roughly 26,000 clones, around 90% of them present only once. The specimen was peripheral blood. Receptors were obtained from a man between 65 and 85 years old with acute or convalescent COVID-19. The CDR3 runs from the conserved cysteine through the conserved F or W. A D gene is named only where the DNA matches it firmly. Size is stated for part of the rows, as once, few or many counts, or as a class when the clone is expanded.

V gene,J gene,clone size,D gene,CDR3 protein,CDR3 DNA
TRBV7-2,TRBJ2-7,.,.,CASSLGGDYEQYF,TGTGCCAGCAGCTTGGGGGGAGACTACGAGCAGTACTTC
TRBV4-2,TRBJ2-7,once,TRBD2,CASSQASGMGLGSSYEQYF,TGTGCCAGCAGCCAAGCGAGCGGGATGGGACTGGGGAGCTCCTACGAGCAGTACTTC
TRBV7-7,TRBJ1-5,.,.,CASSLRRDQPQHF,TGTGCCAGCAGCTTGCGCAGGGATCAGCCCCAGCATTTT
TRBV5-1,TRBJ2-3,.,TRBD2,CASSLSSGSIGDTQYF,TGCGCCAGCAGCTTGAGTAGCGGGAGTATAGGGGATACGCAGTATTTT
TRBV5-1,TRBJ1-2,.,.,CASTLGTPRGYGYTF,TGCGCCAGCACCCTCGGGACTCCAAGAGGCTATGGCTACACCTTC
TRBV19,TRBJ2-2,.,.,CASIPVAAVNTGELFF,TGTGCCAGTATCCCCGTGGCGGCGGTTAACACCGGGGAGCTGTTTTTT
TRBV7-3,TRBJ2-2,.,.,CASSSGTQNTGELFF,TGTGCCAGCAGCTCCGGGACTCAGAACACCGGGGAGCTGTTTTTT
TRBV6-2/TRBV6-3,TRBJ2-7,.,.,CASSYSHGPYEQYF,TGTGCCAGCAGTTACTCCCATGGGCCCTACGAGCAGTACTTC
TRBV13,TRBJ2-3,.,TRBD2,CASSLAGGQDTQYF,TGTGCCAGCAGCTTAGCGGGAGGGCAAGATACGCAGTATTTT
TRBV12-3/TRBV12-4,TRBJ2-1,.,.,CASNEHLYNEQFF,TGTGCCAGCAACGAACATCTCTACAATGAGCAGTTCTTC
TRBV19,TRBJ1-1,.,TRBD1,CASTQEVRGNMNTEAFF,TGTGCCAGTACCCAGGAGGTCAGGGGGAACATGAACACTGAAGCTTTCTTT
TRBV18,TRBJ2-6,.,.,CASSREGRGANVLTF,TGTGCCAGCTCCAGAGAGGGGAGGGGGGCCAACGTCCTGACTTTC
TRBV10-3,TRBJ2-1,.,TRBD2,CAIRAGLAVSYNEQFF,TGTGCCATCAGAGCAGGACTAGCTGTCTCCTACAATGAGCAGTTCTTC
TRBV7-2,TRBJ2-3,.,TRBD1,CASSSHRGGDTQYF,TGTGCCAGCAGCTCCCACAGGGGTGGAGATACGCAGTATTTT
TRBV9,TRBJ2-3,.,.,CASSVGTGVGPDTQYF,TGTGCCAGCAGCGTAGGGACGGGAGTAGGCCCAGATACGCAGTATTTT
TRBV2,TRBJ2-7,.,.,CASSETGFSYEQYF,TGTGCCAGCAGCGAGACGGGGTTCTCCTACGAGCAGTACTTC
TRBV4-3,TRBJ1-3,.,.,CASSQELNSGNTIYF,TGCGCCAGCAGCCAAGAACTGAACTCTGGAAACACCATATATTTT
TRBV10-3,TRBJ2-5,.,.,CATATTTGFQETQYF,TGTGCCACCGCCACGACCACAGGATTCCAAGAGACCCAGTACTTC
TRBV2,TRBJ2-7,.,TRBD2,CASLSRGLLYEQYF,TGTGCCAGTCTAAGCCGGGGACTACTCTACGAGCAGTACTTC
TRBV2,TRBJ1-2,few,.,CASSEGTPYGYTF,TGTGCCAGCAGTGAAGGGACACCCTATGGCTACACCTTC
TRBV10-2,TRBJ1-4,.,TRBD1,CASSFQTGGGEKLFF,TGCGCCAGCAGTTTCCAGACAGGGGGCGGTGAAAAACTGTTTTTT
TRBV7-2,TRBJ1-1,.,TRBD1,CASSSPSGGKAFF,TGTGCCAGCAGCTCCCCCTCAGGGGGAAAAGCTTTCTTT
TRBV3-1/TRBV3-2,TRBJ2-7,.,.,CASSQWQGYPYEQYF,TGTGCCAGCAGCCAATGGCAGGGCTATCCCTACGAGCAGTACTTC
TRBV7-6,TRBJ2-3,once,TRBD2,CASSARTSGTDTQYF,TGTGCCAGCAGCGCCCGGACTAGCGGGACAGATACGCAGTATTTT
TRBV5-1,TRBJ2-1,.,TRBD2,CASRPTSSSYNEQFF,TGCGCCAGCAGGCCGACTAGCAGCTCCTACAATGAGCAGTTCTTC
TRBV6-2/TRBV6-3,TRBJ2-1,.,TRBD1,CASSAPGQVGDEQFF,TGTGCCAGCAGTGCCCCGGGACAGGTAGGCGATGAGCAGTTCTTC
TRBV29-1,TRBJ1-2,.,.,CSVEDQAANYGYTF,TGCAGCGTTGAAGATCAGGCAGCTAACTATGGCTACACCTTC
TRBV12-3/TRBV12-4,TRBJ1-5,.,.,CASMIRADQPQHF,TGTGCCAGCATGATTAGAGCCGATCAGCCCCAGCATTTT
TRBV27,TRBJ2-3,once,TRBD2,CASKNTGLAGGTDTQYF,TGTGCCAGCAAAAATACAGGACTAGCGGGAGGTACAGATACGCAGTATTTT
TRBV18,TRBJ1-4,.,.,CASSPQGTNEKLFF,TGTGCCAGCTCACCACAGGGGACTAATGAAAAACTGTTTTTT
TRBV5-6,TRBJ1-4,.,TRBD1,CASSLEAGGTNEKLFF,TGTGCCAGCAGCTTGGAGGCAGGGGGGACTAATGAAAAACTGTTTTTT
TRBV4-2,TRBJ1-6,.,.,CASRKGGDSPLHF,TGTGCCAGCAGAAAAGGAGGAGATTCACCCCTCCACTTT
TRBV11-1,TRBJ1-3,.,.,CASSIKGDSGNTIYF,TGTGCCAGCAGCATCAAAGGAGATTCTGGAAACACCATATATTTT
TRBV10-3,TRBJ1-2,.,.,CAISEGGGGYTF,TGTGCCATCAGTGAGGGGGGCGGTGGCTACACCTTC
TRBV4-3,TRBJ1-2,.,.,CASSQDHRTAPRGYTF,TGCGCCAGCAGCCAAGACCATAGGACAGCCCCGAGGGGCTACACCTTC
TRBV7-2,TRBJ2-1,.,.,CASSLERTGNEQFF,TGTGCCAGCAGCTTAGAAAGGACTGGAAATGAGCAGTTCTTC
TRBV24-1,TRBJ2-1,.,.,CATSDTRGGRHNEQFF,TGTGCCACCAGTGATACGAGGGGGGGGAGGCACAATGAGCAGTTCTTC
TRBV12-2,TRBJ2-5,.,.,CASRLSTSGRTQETQYF,TGTGCAAGTCGCCTATCGACTAGCGGGAGGACTCAAGAGACCCAGTACTTC
TRBV7-2,TRBJ2-5,.,.,CASSRGLIQETQYF,TGTGCCAGCAGCCGCGGACTGATCCAAGAGACCCAGTACTTC
TRBV2,TRBJ2-3,.,.,CASSVVASTDTQYF,TGTGCCAGCAGTGTAGTCGCATCTACAGATACGCAGTATTTT
TRBV27,TRBJ2-1,.,.,CASRAGLLNSYNEQFF,TGTGCCAGCAGGGCGGGACTTTTGAACTCCTACAATGAGCAGTTCTTC
TRBV15,TRBJ1-1,.,TRBD1,CATSRDRTGAFF,TGTGCCACCAGCAGAGATAGGACAGGAGCTTTCTTT
TRBV4-3,TRBJ2-3,.,.,CASSQMGVSEAQYF,TGCGCCAGCAGCCAAATGGGAGTCAGTGAGGCGCAGTATTTT
TRBV4-3,TRBJ1-1,.,.,CASSQMTGVEAFF,TGCGCCAGCAGCCAGATGACAGGAGTTGAAGCTTTCTTT
TRBV3-1/TRBV3-2,TRBJ1-2,medium-sized,TRBD1,CASSQEPDRAFGYTF,TGTGCCAGCAGCCAAGAGCCGGACAGGGCATTCGGCTACACCTTC
TRBV5-4,TRBJ2-5,once,.,CASGTRSGKETQYF,TGTGCCAGCGGAACACGTAGCGGAAAAGAGACCCAGTACTTC
TRBV10-3,TRBJ2-2,.,.,CAISDAQVNTGELFF,TGTGCCATCAGTGATGCCCAGGTGAACACCGGGGAGCTGTTTTTT
TRBV29-1,TRBJ1-2,.,TRBD1,CSVGGGTGRIYYGYTF,TGCAGCGTTGGGGGCGGGACAGGGCGAATCTACTATGGCTACACCTTC
TRBV5-1,TRBJ2-7,.,TRBD1,CASSESGTVGGQYF,TGCGCCAGCAGCGAAAGTGGGACAGTCGGTGGGCAGTACTTC
TRBV11-3,TRBJ2-2,.,TRBD1,CASRRQGNTGELFF,TGTGCCAGCAGACGACAGGGAAACACCGGGGAGCTGTTTTTT
TRBV7-9,TRBJ1-2,.,TRBD1,CASSLERLGQGRGYTF,TGTGCCAGCAGCTTAGAAAGGCTCGGACAGGGCCGGGGCTACACCTTC
TRBV9,TRBJ2-2,.,.,CASSVIRTGELFF,TGTGCCAGCAGCGTAATCAGGACCGGGGAGCTGTTTTTT
TRBV25-1,TRBJ1-2,.,.,CASSVGGEVNYGYTF,TGTGCCAGCAGTGTAGGCGGGGAGGTTAACTATGGCTACACCTTC
TRBV5-5,TRBJ2-3,.,.,CASSLVRGGTSTDTQYF,TGTGCCAGCAGCTTGGTAAGAGGAGGGACTAGCACAGATACGCAGTATTTT
TRBV29-1,TRBJ2-7,.,TRBD1,CSAWTGMGSEQYF,TGCAGCGCTTGGACAGGGATGGGGTCCGAGCAGTACTTC
TRBV5-1,TRBJ2-7,few,TRBD1,CASSPRTGGDEQYF,TGCGCCAGCAGCCCCCGGACAGGGGGCGACGAGCAGTACTTC
TRBV27,TRBJ2-2,medium-sized,TRBD2,CATGGPDTGELFF,TGTGCCACGGGGGGGCCCGACACCGGGGAGCTGTTTTTT